Listed here are 6 T cell receptor beta chains from one sample, sequenced in a study of sequential checkpoint blockade in melanoma. Generated by immunoSEQ multiplex PCR, the TCRdb table keeps only in-frame clones and is missing some. The table shows about 10,000 clones, with around 73% occurring only once. Treatment described: randomized to nivolumab then ipilimumab (arm A) or the reverse (arm B). Material: CD8+ T cells sorted from blood (inferred from file names), obtained from a patient given nivolumab and ipilimumab in sequence. These receptors were collected from a human donor with melanoma.

The rearrangement uses TRBV2 and TRBJ2-5; TRBD2 aligns across 12 bases. V shed 9 bases, J shed 0 bases, and the junction held 5 bases outside the gene matches. Germline CDR1 SNHLY, CDR2 FYNNEI. The CDR3 spans 15 residues. CDR3 coding DNA: TGTGCCAGAAGACTAGCGGGAGCTTACCAAGAGACCCAGTACTTC. Its translation is CARRLAGAYQETQYF. Supplemented by reference TRBV2 and TRBJ2-5, the full variable domain reads EPEVTQTPSHQVTQMGQEVILRCVPISNHLYFYWYRQILGQKVEFLVSFYNNEISEKSEIFDDQFSVERPDGSNFTLKIRSTKLEDSAMYFCARRLAGAYQETQYFGPGTRLLVL.

In this sample, this clone turned up a few times. The genes are TRBV4-3 and TRBJ2-5; 7 bases match TRBD1. The CDR3 consists of 14 residues. V trimming: 0 bases; J trimming: 5 bases; junction bases outside the gene matches: 3. Looked up from germline, CDR1 is LGHNA and CDR2 is YSLEER. The CDR3, as DNA: TGCGCCAGCAGCCAAGAAGACAGGGTGGAGACCCAGTACTTC. Translation gives CASSQEDRVETQYF.

This sequence joins TRBV7-9 and TRBJ2-1; 8 bases fit TRBD2. The ends lost 1 base at V and 4 bases at J; junction bases unmatched: 12. The germline V gene encodes CDR1 SEHNR and CDR2 FQNEAQ (reference sequence). This CDR3 comprises 18 residues. CDR3: CASSLVQSSGGSYNEQFF. DNA for the CDR3: TGTGCCAGCAGCTTAGTCCAATCGAGCGGGGGATCGTACAATGAGCAGTTCTTC.

The gene calls are TRBV27 and TRBJ2-7; D unresolved. This CDR3 has 11 residues. Looked up from germline, CDR1 is MNHEY and CDR2 is SMNVEV (reference sequence). Trimming cost V 5 bases and J 0 bases, with 2 bases left between them. This chain's CDR3 is CASSHSYEQYF. The CDR3 nucleotides read TGTGCCAGCAGTCACTCCTACGAGCAGTACTTC.

The chain links TRBV20-1 to TRBJ2-1, with D possibly TRBD2 on 6 matching bases. Per the germline V gene, CDR1 is DFQATT and CDR2 is SNEGSKA (reference sequence). The CDR3 is 11 amino acids. Trimming removed 7 bases at V and 7 bases at J, with 11 bases between. CDR3: CSVEEGNEQFF. In DNA form, the CDR3 reads TGCAGTGTTGAGGAGGGGAATGAGCAGTTCTTC.

The rearrangement links TRBV9 to TRBJ2-5; 9 bases are shared with TRBD2. CDR1 and CDR2 from the germline V gene are SGDLS and YYNGEE. Trimming at V came to 3 bases and at J to 1 base, leaving 4 bases not matched to a gene. The CDR3 is 15 residues long. The CDR3 DNA follows: TGTGCCAGCAGCGCCAGCGGGAGGCCCCAAGAGACCCAGTACTTC. Translating gives CASSASGRPQETQYF.